Given below is one T cell receptor (beta chain) in context. The antigen remains undetermined. This specimen comes from a study of cytomegalovirus exposure and HLA in healthy donors. 60 Vbeta and 13 Jbeta primers were used in PCR. Assay: immunoSEQ multiplex PCR; the TCRdb copy retains only in-frame clones and omits some. Seen here are fewer than 200,000 clones, 55% to 70% observed once, and the top ten hold around 3%. Study-level points and caveats: Later analysis identified a missense DCLRE1C variant that was linked to TCR beta V- and J-gene trimming. 16,951 TCR beta sequences were associated with HLA alleles at 0.05 false discovery rate in a later analysis.

CDR3 length equals 14 residues. CDR1 and CDR2 from the germline V gene are LNHDA and SQIVND (reference sequence). V was cut by 4 bases and J by 0 bases, with 7 bases left in between. This clonotype originated in a woman aged 40 to 55 in good health and CMV-seropositive. What was sequenced was PBMCs. V gene TRBV19 combines with J gene TRBJ2-1; D is perhaps TRBD2 (6 bases). The CDR3 reads CASSSGNSYNEQFF. DNA for the CDR3: TGTGCCAGTAGTAGCGGGAACTCCTACAATGAGCAGTTCTTC.